The TCR beta chain under discussion was sequenced for a study of cytomegalovirus exposure and HLA in healthy donors. Study-wide results and caveats: In a later analysis, specific HLA alleles were associated with approximately 17,000 TCR beta sequences at a 0.05 false discovery rate. The HLA-A and HLA-B alleles of most subjects were reportedly predicted accurately from TCR beta sequences. Cytomegalovirus association was listed for about 150 TCR beta chains. According to an earlier analysis, most TCR beta V segments yielded productive rearrangements about 87% or about 30% of the time.

The V and J ends lost 3 bases and 5 bases, in that order; junction bases with no gene match: 9. Germline assignment: CDR1 MNHEY and CDR2 SMNVEV (reference sequence). This CDR3 contains 16 residues. Comments on this clone: What it binds is unknown.

In the PCR, 60 Vbeta and 13 Jbeta primers were used. Profiling relied on immunoSEQ multiplex PCR, and the TCRdb table lists in-frame clones only, not all of them. Here the sample spans 80,000 to 100,000 clones, roughly 70% being singletons. The sequence was obtained from a man in his forties or fifties in good health and CMV-seronegative. Sequenced: PBMCs. V is TRBV27 and J is TRBJ2-5; 10 positions agree with TRBD1. The CDR3 sequence is CASSFSGDRGGETQYF. DNA for the CDR3: TGTGCCAGCAGTTTCAGTGGGGACAGGGGAGGGGAGACCCAGTACTTC.